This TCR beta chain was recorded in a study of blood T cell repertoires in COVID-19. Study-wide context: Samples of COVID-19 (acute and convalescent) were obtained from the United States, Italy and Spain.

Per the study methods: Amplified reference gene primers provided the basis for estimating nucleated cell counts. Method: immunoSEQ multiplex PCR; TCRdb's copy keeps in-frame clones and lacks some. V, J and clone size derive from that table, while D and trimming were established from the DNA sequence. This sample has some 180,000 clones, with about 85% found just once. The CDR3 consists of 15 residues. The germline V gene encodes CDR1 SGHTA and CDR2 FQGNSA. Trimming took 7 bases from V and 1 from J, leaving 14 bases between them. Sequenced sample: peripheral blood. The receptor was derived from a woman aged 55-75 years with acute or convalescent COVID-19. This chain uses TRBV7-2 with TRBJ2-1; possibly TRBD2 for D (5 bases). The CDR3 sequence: CASTQEAASYNEQFF. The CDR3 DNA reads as TGTGCCAGCACCCAGGAAGCGGCTTCCTACAATGAGCAGTTCTTC.